This TCR beta chain was documented in a study of somatic mutations in cytotoxic T cells in rheumatoid arthritis. On the study more broadly: Patient blood (roughly 30 ml EDTA) was drawn right after diagnosis, before any treatment. Several of the V beta antibody-stained T-cell populations were flow-sorted at nearly 100% purity; V beta1+ cells were among them and were sequenced for TCRB. Study findings and constraints: TRBV07 showed slight underrepresentation in rheumatoid arthritis patients, unadjusted for multiple comparisons.

The J segment lost 3 bases and the V segment lost 5 bases, leaving 6 bases of the junction unmatched. The CDR3 has 16 amino acids. Germline V gene lookup returns CDR1 MGHRA and CDR2 YSYEKL. As processed by the authors: Seldom did patient CD8+ clones exceeding 1% match published virus-specific TCRB sequences. Only in-frame clones appear in the TCRdb table, and some are missing; sequencing was by immunoSEQ multiplex PCR. Clone size and the V and J calls come from that table; the DNA yielded D and trimming. The table shows tens of thousands of clones, with around 75% occurring only once. Comment on this clone: The antigen is not known.

Sequencing was done on a sample of CD8+ T cells sorted from blood. The rearrangement joins TRBV4-1 to TRBJ1-5; 11 bases line up with TRBD1. This clonotype was obtained from an adult with rheumatoid arthritis. The CDR3 loop is CASSGQGQGDNQPQHF. DNA for the CDR3: TGCGCCAGCAGCGGACAGGGACAGGGGGACAATCAGCCCCAGCATTTT.